The sample holds many counts of the clone carrying this TCR beta chain. The antigen remains unidentified. RNA transcripts provided the source from which TCR beta CDR3 regions were amplified. First-round RT-PCR of the TCR CDR3 relied on the HTBI primer set. TCRdb redid the calling of the multiplex PCR reads with MiXCR, one entry per CDR3 protein. The sample records 600,000 to 850,000 distinct CDR3 sequences, approximately 18% being singletons. This entry is derived from a study of T cells in Graves' hyperthyroidism and ophthalmopathy. For the study at large: Peripheral blood was drawn at first diagnosis, prior to all treatment. Study conclusions and caveats: Stable hyperthyroidism was separated from ophthalmopathy by a model based on 13 V-J features.

What was sequenced was blood. This sequence was found in a woman between 45 and 60 years old with Graves' hyperthyroidism that later progressed to Graves' ophthalmopathy.

CDR3 sequence (DNA): TGTGCCAGCAGTCCGGGCCAAGCAGGTTCCGGTGGGACCCAGTACTTC. Its translation: CASSPGQAGSGGTQYF. The rearrangement uses TRBV7-9 and TRBJ2-5; D is unresolved. From germline, CDR1 is SEHNR and CDR2 FQNEAQ (reference sequence). V gave up 6 bases and J gave up 7 bases, with 24 bases separating them. The CDR3 consists of 16 residues.